A selection of T cell receptor beta chains follows, all from one sample in a study of neurological immune-mediated disorders. Via MiXCR, TCRdb re-called the 5' RACE reads, giving one row per CDR3 protein. The data show approximately 89,000 distinct CDR3 sequences, roughly an eighth seen once. The sequenced sample was PBMCs. The receptors were sampled from a female donor with HTLV-1-associated myelopathy (HAM/TSP). Both conserved end residues are part of each CDR3. The D gene is left open where the match is weak. Some rows have no size entry. The others give once, few or many, or a class for an expanded clone.

TRBD1 TRBJ1-4 many 14 TRBV6-6 TGTGCCAGCAGTTCGGGACAGGGGAATGAAAAACTGTTTTTT CASSSGQGNEKLFF
. TRBJ2-3 many 18 TRBV6-6 TGTGCCAGCAGTTTCGCCGGGGAGGGGGCCGTTTTTTCAGATACGCAGTATTTT CASSFAGEGAVFSDTQYF
TRBD2 TRBJ2-1 few 15 TRBV18 TGTGCCAGCTCTCCACCCGGGACTAGCGTCGATGAGCAGTTCTTC CASSPPGTSVDEQFF
TRBD1 TRBJ2-2 many 17 TRBV5-1 TGCGCCAGCAGCCTACGGCCGGGGACAGGCCTCGCCGGGGAGCTGTTTTTT CASSLRPGTGLAGELFF
TRBD1 TRBJ2-5 many 15 TRBV7-7 TGTGCCAGCAGCTTAGAACAGGGGGGTGGCGAGACCCAGTACTTC CASSLEQGGGETQYF
. TRBJ2-1 many 16 TRBV7-2 TGTGCCAGCAGCTTAGCGAAGGCAGGGCGCTACAATGAGCAGTTCTTC CASSLAKAGRYNEQFF
TRBD1 TRBJ1-1 many 14 TRBV7-3 TGTGCCAGCAGTAGACAGGGCTTGGCGACTGAAGCTTTCTTT CASSRQGLATEAFF
TRBD2 TRBJ2-1 many 15 TRBV20-1 TGCAGTGCTAGCCTCCGCGGGGGGCTGGATAATGAGCAGTTCTTC CSASLRGGLDNEQFF
. TRBJ2-6 many 16 TRBV6-6 TGTGCCAGCAGTTACTTGGCGGTTTCTGGGGCCAACGTCCTGACTTTC CASSYLAVSGANVLTF
. TRBJ1-1 many 13 TRBV11-3 TGTGCCAGCAGCTCGGGACCGAACACTGAAGCTTTCTTT CASSSGPNTEAFF
. TRBJ1-1 many 13 TRBV6-6 TGTGCCAGCAGTCAACAGGGATACACTGAAGCTTTCTTT CASSQQGYTEAFF
. TRBJ1-3 many 17 TRBV12-3/TRBV12-4 TGTGCCAGCAGTTTAGCGAACAGGCCCGTTTCTGGAAACACCATATATTTT CASSLANRPVSGNTIYF
. TRBJ2-7 many 12 TRBV20-1 TGCAGTGCTATTAACCGGGAAGGCGAGCAGTACTTC CSAINREGEQYF
TRBD1 TRBJ1-5 many 15 TRBV12-3/TRBV12-4 TGTGCCAGCAGCGCACAGGGGGCGGGAAATCAGCCCCAGCATTTT CASSAQGAGNQPQHF
. TRBJ2-6 many 15 TRBV20-1 TGCAGTGCTAGTGAGGGGGAATATGGGGCCAACGTCCTGACTTTC CSASEGEYGANVLTF
. TRBJ1-5 many 13 TRBV6-1 TGTGCCAGCAGTGCGTCACAGGCAGGGTCCCAGCATTTT CASSASQAGSQHF
TRBD2 TRBJ2-5 many 16 TRBV20-1 TGCAGTGCTAGAGATCTGGGACTAGCAGGAAGTGAGACCAAGTACTTC CSARDLGLAGSETKYF
. TRBJ1-5 many 13 TRBV15 TGTGCCACCAGCAGGGCACCAAAGCAGCCCCAGCATTTT CATSRAPKQPQHF
TRBD1 TRBJ2-7 . 14 TRBV10-3 TGTACCATCAACCAAACAACAGGGGTCAACGAGCAGTACTTC CTINQTTGVNEQYF
TRBD1 TRBJ2-7 many 14 TRBV5-5 TGTGCCAGCAGCTTCGGGACAGGGGCGGGCGAGCAGTACTTC CASSFGTGAGEQYF
. TRBJ1-1 many 13 TRBV5-1 TGCGCCAGCATGAGCGGGGGTTACACTGAAGCTTTCTTT CASMSGGYTEAFF
. TRBJ1-1 . 14 TRBV20-1 TGCAGTGCATCCAATCCGACAGAGAACACTGAAGCTTTCTTT CSASNPTENTEAFF
TRBD1 TRBJ1-1 many 15 TRBV7-9 TGTGCCAGCAGCTTAGCGACAGGGGGCTTCACTGAAGCTTTCTTT CASSLATGGFTEAFF
. TRBJ1-2 many 14 TRBV28 TGTGCCAGCAGCTTCCTGGCAGGCAACTATGGCTACACCTTC CASSFLAGNYGYTF
. TRBJ1-1 many 17 TRBV5-1 TGCGCCAGCAGCTTGGAAGCCGCATACGAGAGGGCCACTGAAGCTTTCTTT CASSLEAAYERATEAFF
TRBD1 TRBJ1-5 few 19 TRBV6-6 TGTGCCAGCAGTTACGGGACAGCCCCGCCGCACTATAGCAATCAGCCCCAGCATTTT CASSYGTAPPHYSNQPQHF
. TRBJ2-2 . 13 TRBV2 TGTGCCGCCGGAGGGGGAGACACCGGGGAGCTGTTTTTT CAAGGGDTGELFF
TRBD1 TRBJ2-4 many 16 TRBV29-1 TGCAGCGCGACGGGACAGGGGGAACTAGCCAAAAACATTCAGTACTTC CSATGQGELAKNIQYF
. TRBJ1-6 many 13 TRBV12-3/TRBV12-4 TGTGCCAGCAGGCTAGAGAATGGTTCACCCCTCCACTTT CASRLENGSPLHF
TRBD1 TRBJ2-3 many 17 TRBV4-1 TGCGCCAGCAGCCAAGATAAGATTCGGGACAGAACAGATACGCAGTATTTT CASSQDKIRDRTDTQYF
TRBD1 TRBJ2-1 many 15 TRBV5-1 TGCGCCAGCAGCTTGGGGGACAGGGTTAGGAATGAGCAGTTCTTC CASSLGDRVRNEQFF
TRBD2 TRBJ2-1 few 18 TRBV11-2 TGTGCCAGCAGCTGGACTAGCGGGGGGACCTGGGACTACAATGAGCAGTTCTTC CASSWTSGGTWDYNEQFF
. TRBJ1-4 many 15 TRBV5-1 TGCGCCAGCAGCCGACCCGAAGGATCTAATGAAAAACTGTTTTTT CASSRPEGSNEKLFF
TRBD1 TRBJ1-4 many 16 TRBV6-5 TGTGCCAGCAGTTACTCTGCAGGGGGCGGGGATGAAAAACTGTTTTTT CASSYSAGGGDEKLFF
TRBD2 TRBJ2-3 many 15 TRBV10-3 TGTGCCATCAATAATGGACTAGCGGGCACAGATACGCAGTATTTT CAINNGLAGTDTQYF
. TRBJ1-5 many 21 TRBV7-2 TGTGCCAGCAGCTTAGCTTACCCTCATGCCGACGGTTTACCACGGAATCAGCCCCAGCATTTT CASSLAYPHADGLPRNQPQHF
TRBD1 TRBJ1-2 few 14 TRBV4-1 TGCGCCAGCAGCCGCGGAACAGGGGGCTCTGGCTACACCTTC CASSRGTGGSGYTF
. TRBJ2-1 . 12 TRBV7-9 TGTGCCAGCAGCTCCGGGGAGGTGAAGCAGTTCTTC CASSSGEVKQFF
. TRBJ2-1 few 15 TRBV5-1 TGCGCCAGCATTCGGATGGGACACGGAAACAATGAGCAGTTCTTC CASIRMGHGNNEQFF
. TRBJ2-7 many 17 TRBV28 TGTGCCAGCAGTCCGATAACCTTGACAGGCCCTTCCTACGAGCAGTACTTC CASSPITLTGPSYEQYF
TRBD1 TRBJ1-5 many 13 TRBV20-1 TGCAGTGCTCGGACAGGGGGCACGAAGCCCCAGCATTTT CSARTGGTKPQHF
TRBD1 TRBJ2-3 . 15 TRBV5-1 TGCGCCAGCCAAACAGGGGTTTTGGAAACAGATACGCAGTATTTT CASQTGVLETDTQYF
. TRBJ1-5 many 13 TRBV28 TGTGCCAGCAGCACAGGGAGTAATCAGCCCCAGCATTTT CASSTGSNQPQHF
TRBD1 TRBJ1-3 many 15 TRBV27 TGTGCCAGCAGTTTGGGCAGGGGGCCTGGAAACACCATATATTTT CASSLGRGPGNTIYF
. TRBJ1-5 few 14 TRBV12-3/TRBV12-4 TGTGCCAGCAGTTTAGAACAGGGCGGTCAGCCCCAGCATTTT CASSLEQGGQPQHF
TRBD2 TRBJ2-3 . 17 TRBV4-3 TGCGCCAGCAGCCAAGATTGGGGGACTAGCGGGGGGGCGGCTCCGTATTTT CASSQDWGTSGGAAPYF
. TRBJ1-1 many 11 TRBV20-1 TGCAGTGCTAGGGCACTCCGCAAAGCTTTCTTT CSARALRKAFF
. TRBJ2-5 once 15 TRBV20-1 TGCAGTGCTAGAGGAGGTGGGCGCATCCAAGAGACCCAGTACTTC CSARGGGRIQETQYF